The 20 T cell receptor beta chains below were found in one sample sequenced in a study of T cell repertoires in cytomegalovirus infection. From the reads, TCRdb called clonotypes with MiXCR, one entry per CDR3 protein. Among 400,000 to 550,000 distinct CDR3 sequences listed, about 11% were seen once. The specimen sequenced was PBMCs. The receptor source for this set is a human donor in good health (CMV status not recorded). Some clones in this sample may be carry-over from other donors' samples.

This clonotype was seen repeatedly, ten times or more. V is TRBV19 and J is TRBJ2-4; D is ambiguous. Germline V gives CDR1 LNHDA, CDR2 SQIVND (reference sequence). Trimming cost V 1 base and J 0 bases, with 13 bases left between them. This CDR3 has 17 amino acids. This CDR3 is CASSIAGSMLAKNIQYF. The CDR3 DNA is TGTGCCAGTAGTATAGCCGGCAGCATGCTAGCCAAAAACATTCAGTACTTC.

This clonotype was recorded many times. CDR3 nucleotides: TGCGCCAGCAGCTCAGGGGGCGCGGGGAACACTGAAGCTTTCTTT. It encodes CASSSGGAGNTEAFF. This chain joins TRBV4-1 and TRBJ1-1, with TRBD1 matching 8 bases. With 5 bases clipped from V and 1 base from J, the junction kept 6 bases outside the gene matches. The CDR3 consists of 15 residues. Germline V CDR1 and CDR2: MGHRA, YSYEKL.

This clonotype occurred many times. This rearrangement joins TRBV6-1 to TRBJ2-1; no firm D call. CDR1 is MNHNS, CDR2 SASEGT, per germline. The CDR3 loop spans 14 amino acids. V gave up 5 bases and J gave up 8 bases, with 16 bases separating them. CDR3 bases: TGTGCCAGCAGTCCCAACCTGGCAGGCGATGAGCAGTTCTTC. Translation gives CASSPNLAGDEQFF.

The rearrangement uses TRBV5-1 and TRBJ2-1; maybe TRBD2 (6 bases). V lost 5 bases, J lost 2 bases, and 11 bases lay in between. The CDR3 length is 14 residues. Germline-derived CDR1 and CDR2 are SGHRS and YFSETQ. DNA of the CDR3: TGCGCCAGCAGGTTTGGGGGGACCTACAATGAGCAGTTCTTC. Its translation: CASRFGGTYNEQFF. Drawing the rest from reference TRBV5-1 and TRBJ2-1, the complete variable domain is KAGVTQTPRYLIKTRGQQVTLSCSPISGHRSVSWYQQTPGQGLQFLFEYFSETQRNKGNFPGRFSGRQFSNSRSEMNVSTLELGDSALYLCASRFGGTYNEQFFGPGTRLTVL.

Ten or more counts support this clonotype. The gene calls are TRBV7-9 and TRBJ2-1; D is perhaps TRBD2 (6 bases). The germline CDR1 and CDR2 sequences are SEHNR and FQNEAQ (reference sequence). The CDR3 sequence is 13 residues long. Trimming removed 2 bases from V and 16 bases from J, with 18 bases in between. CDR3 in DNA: TGTGCCAGCAGCTTACTCTATAGCGGAGACGGATTCTTC. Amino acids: CASSLLYSGDGFF.

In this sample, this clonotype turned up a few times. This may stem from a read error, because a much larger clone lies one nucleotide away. The CDR3 DNA is TGTGCCAGCAGCTTCCTCAACACAGATACGCAGTATTTT. Translating gives CASSFLNTDTQYF. This chain uses TRBV7-4 with TRBJ2-3; D is ambiguous. Germline V CDR1 and CDR2: SGHVT, SQSDAQ. The CDR3 has 13 amino acids. V lost 3 bases and J 2 bases, leaving 6 bases between the germline ends.

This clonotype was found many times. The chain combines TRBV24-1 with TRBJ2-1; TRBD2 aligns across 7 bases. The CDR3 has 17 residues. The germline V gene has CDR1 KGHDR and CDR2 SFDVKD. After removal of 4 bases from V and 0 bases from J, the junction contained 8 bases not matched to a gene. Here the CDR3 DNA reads TGTGCCACCAGTGACACGACTAGCCCGAGCTCCTACAATGAGCAGTTCTTC. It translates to CATSDTTSPSSYNEQFF.

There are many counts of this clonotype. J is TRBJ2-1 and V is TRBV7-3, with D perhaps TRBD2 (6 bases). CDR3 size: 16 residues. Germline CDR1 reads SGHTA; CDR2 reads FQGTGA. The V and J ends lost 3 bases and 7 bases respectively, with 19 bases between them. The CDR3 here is CASSFRAGGNRNEQFF. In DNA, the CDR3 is TGTGCCAGCAGCTTCAGGGCGGGCGGGAACCGGAATGAGCAGTTCTTC.

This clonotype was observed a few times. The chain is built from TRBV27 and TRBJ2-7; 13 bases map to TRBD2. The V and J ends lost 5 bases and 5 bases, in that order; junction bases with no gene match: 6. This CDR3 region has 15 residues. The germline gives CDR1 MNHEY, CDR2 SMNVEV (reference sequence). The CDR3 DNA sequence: TGTGCCAGCAGTCGGACTAGCGGGAGTAACCACGAGCAGTACTTC. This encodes CASSRTSGSNHEQYF.

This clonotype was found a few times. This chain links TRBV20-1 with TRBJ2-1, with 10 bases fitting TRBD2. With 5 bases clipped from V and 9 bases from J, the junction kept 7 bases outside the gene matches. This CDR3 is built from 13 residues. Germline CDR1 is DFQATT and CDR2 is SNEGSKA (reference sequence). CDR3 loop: CSAELAGVGEQFF. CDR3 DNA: TGCAGTGCTGAGCTAGCGGGAGTCGGTGAGCAGTTCTTC.

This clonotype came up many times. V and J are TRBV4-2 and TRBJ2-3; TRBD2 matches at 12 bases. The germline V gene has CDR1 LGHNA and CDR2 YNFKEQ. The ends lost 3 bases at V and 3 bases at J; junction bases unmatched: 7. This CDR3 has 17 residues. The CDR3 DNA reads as TGTGCCAGCAGCCAGACTAGCGGGAGTCGTCGGACAGATACGCAGTATTTT. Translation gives CASSQTSGSRRTDTQYF.

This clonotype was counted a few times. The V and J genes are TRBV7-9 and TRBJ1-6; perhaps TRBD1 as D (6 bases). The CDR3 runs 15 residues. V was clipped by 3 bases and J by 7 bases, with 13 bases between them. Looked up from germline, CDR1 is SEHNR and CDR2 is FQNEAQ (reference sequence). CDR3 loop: CASSFAGQLNSPLHF. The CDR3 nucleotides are TGTGCCAGCAGCTTCGCTGGACAGCTGAATTCACCCCTCCACTTT.

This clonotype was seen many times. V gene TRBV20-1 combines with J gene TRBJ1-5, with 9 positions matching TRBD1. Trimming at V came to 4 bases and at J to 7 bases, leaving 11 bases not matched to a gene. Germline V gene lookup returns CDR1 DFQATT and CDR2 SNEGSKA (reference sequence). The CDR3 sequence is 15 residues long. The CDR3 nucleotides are TGCAGTGCTACCTCCGGGACAGGGACGAGGCAGCCCCAGCATTTT. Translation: CSATSGTGTRQPQHF.

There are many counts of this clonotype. Here the CDR3 DNA reads TGTGCCAGCAGCTTAGTGTGGGGTCCGAACACTGAAGCTTTCTTT. Its translation: CASSLVWGPNTEAFF. The gene calls are TRBV11-2 and TRBJ1-1; D gene ambiguous. Germline-derived CDR1 and CDR2 are SGHAT and FQNNGV. The germline V and J ends were trimmed by 1 base and 1 base, with 10 bases remaining between them. The CDR3 is 15 amino acids.

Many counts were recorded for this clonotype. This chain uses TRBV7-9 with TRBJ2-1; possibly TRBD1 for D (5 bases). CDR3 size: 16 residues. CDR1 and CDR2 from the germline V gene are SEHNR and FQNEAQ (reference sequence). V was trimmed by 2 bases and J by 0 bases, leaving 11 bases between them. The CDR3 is CASSLFRGSSYNEQFF. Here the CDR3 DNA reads TGTGCCAGCAGCTTATTTAGGGGTAGCTCCTACAATGAGCAGTTCTTC.

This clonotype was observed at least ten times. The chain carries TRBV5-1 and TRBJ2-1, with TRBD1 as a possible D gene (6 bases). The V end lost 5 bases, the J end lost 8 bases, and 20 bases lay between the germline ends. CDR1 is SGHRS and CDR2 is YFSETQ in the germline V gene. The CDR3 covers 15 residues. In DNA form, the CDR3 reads TGCGCCAGCAGGCCTAATCCACAGGGTTGGGATGAGCAGTTCTTC. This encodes CASRPNPQGWDEQFF.

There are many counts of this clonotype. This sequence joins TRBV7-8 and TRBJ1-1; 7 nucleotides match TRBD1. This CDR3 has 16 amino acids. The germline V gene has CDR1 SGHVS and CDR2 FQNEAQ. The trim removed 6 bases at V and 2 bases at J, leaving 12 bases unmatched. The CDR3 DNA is TGTGCCAGCAGTGGCACTCAACACAGGGGTAACACTGAAGCTTTCTTT. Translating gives CASSGTQHRGNTEAFF.

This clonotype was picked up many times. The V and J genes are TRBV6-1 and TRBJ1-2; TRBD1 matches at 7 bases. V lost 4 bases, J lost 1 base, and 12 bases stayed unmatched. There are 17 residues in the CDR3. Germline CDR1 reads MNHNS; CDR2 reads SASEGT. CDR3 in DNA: TGTGCCAGCAGTGGGGACAGTTCCTGGCGGGTTAACTATGGCTACACCTTC. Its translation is CASSGDSSWRVNYGYTF.

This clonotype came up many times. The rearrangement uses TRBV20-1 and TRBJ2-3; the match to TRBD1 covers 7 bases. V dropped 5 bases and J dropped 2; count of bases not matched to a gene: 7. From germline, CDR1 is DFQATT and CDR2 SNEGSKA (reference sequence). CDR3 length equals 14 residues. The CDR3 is CSAPRQGTTDTQYF. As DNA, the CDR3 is TGCAGTGCTCCCCGACAGGGAACCACAGATACGCAGTATTTT.

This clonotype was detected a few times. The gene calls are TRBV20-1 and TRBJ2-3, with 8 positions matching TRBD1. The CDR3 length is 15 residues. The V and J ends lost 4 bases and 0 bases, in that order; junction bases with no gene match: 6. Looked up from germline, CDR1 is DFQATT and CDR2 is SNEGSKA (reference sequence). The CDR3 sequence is CSATRTGKSTDTQYF. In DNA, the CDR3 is TGCAGTGCTACCCGGACAGGGAAAAGCACAGATACGCAGTATTTT.